The rows below give T cell receptor beta chains drawn from one sample of a study of beta chain features in type 1 diabetes. Measured with immunoSEQ multiplex PCR; TCRdb has only the in-frame clones, and not every one. The sample holds 150,000 to 200,000 clones, approximately 8.1% seen once. Sequencing was done on a sample of central memory CD4+ T cells from blood. These receptors were obtained from a woman aged 40 to 50 with type 1 diabetes. The CDR3 runs from the conserved cysteine through the conserved F or W.

CDR3 protein | V gene
CASSEVGLAGGLPTQYF | TRBV2
CASSPSGSGLRYEQYF | TRBV18
CASSFQGPTDTQYF | TRBV11-2
CASSFLSSGRNNEQFF | TRBV27
CASSSPSANVLTF | TRBV7-3
CASSLSGDTNQPQHF | TRBV19
CASSGQGDSPLHF | TRBV19
CASSPHGGAEKLFF | TRBV5-1
CASSSPEGLAGRVNEQFF | TRBV7-2
CASTSPAGRTGELFF | TRBV6-5
CASSLVKTGYNTEAFF | TRBV5-6
CASSIRGGQETQYF | TRBV6-5
CAWRMTSGRAVTQYF | TRBV30
CASSAGTGGSRGNQPQHF | TRBV6-1
CASSPRDRVRQFF | TRBV19
CASRNRGGRTEAFF | TRBV2
CASSLQGSAGELFF | TRBV7-2
CASSRGQGEKLFF | TRBV5-6
CASSQGQGGWGAYEQYF | TRBV4-1
CAWSVGDSTWQTQYF | TRBV30
CSVGVRGYEQYF | TRBV29-1
CSVLKMLAGDEQFF | TRBV29-1
CASSQEYGGLSYEQYF | TRBV4-1